One and the same sample provided the 15 T cell receptor beta chains below, sequenced in a study of T cell responses to AZD1222 COVID-19 vaccine. Profiling relied on immunoSEQ multiplex PCR, and the TCRdb table lists in-frame clones only, not all of them. The repertoire holds 100,000 to 150,000 clones, with about nine tenths as singletons. The material sequenced was peripheral blood, taken on day 0 of AZD1222 vaccination. The receptors derive from an adult in good health.

This rearrangement joins TRBV9 to TRBJ2-4, with D perhaps matching TRBD1 or TRBD2 (6 bases each). This CDR3 region has 14 residues. Trimming pared 0 bases from V and 8 bases from J, leaving 12 bases between. Germline loops: CDR1 SGDLS, CDR2 YYNGEE. The CDR3 loop reads CASSVVPGADIQYF. CDR3 nucleotide sequence: TGTGCCAGCAGCGTAGTTCCGGGGGCGGACATTCAGTACTTC.

The rearrangement joins TRBV5-1 to TRBJ1-2; D unresolved. Germline V gene lookup returns CDR1 SGHRS and CDR2 YFSETQ. Trimming cost V 1 base and J 3 bases, with 13 bases left between them. The CDR3 runs to 15 residues. CDR3 sequence reads: CASSLSPGLDYGYTF. CDR3 DNA sequence: TGCGCCAGCAGCTTGTCCCCAGGATTGGACTATGGCTACACCTTC.

The genes are TRBV28 and TRBJ1-1; D gene unclear. CDR3 length: 11 residues. The germline V gene has CDR1 MDHEN and CDR2 SYDVKM. V was shortened by 10 bases and J by 7 bases, with 13 bases between the two germline ends. This chain's CDR3 is CATHRENEAFF. CDR3 in DNA: TGTGCCACCCACCGGGAGAATGAAGCTTTCTTT.

The chain recombines TRBV19 with TRBJ1-5; 7 bases map to TRBD1. J gave up 7 bases and V 4 bases, and 13 bases lay outside the gene matches. Germline V gene lookup returns CDR1 LNHDA and CDR2 SQIVND (reference sequence). This CDR3 is built from 16 residues. CDR3 loop: CASSTARDSGGQPQHF. For the CDR3, the DNA is TGTGCCAGTAGTACGGCCCGGGACTCAGGGGGACAGCCCCAGCATTTT.

In nucleotides, the CDR3 is TGCAGCGTTGAAGATGAGAGCAATGAGCAGTTCTTC. The encoded protein is CSVEDESNEQFF. V gene TRBV29-1 combines with J gene TRBJ2-1, with D unresolved. V was cut by 0 bases and J by 6 bases, with 6 bases left in between. This CDR3 has 12 amino acids. Germline V gene data show CDR1 as SQVTM and CDR2 as ANQGSEA.

The rearrangement joins TRBV4-1 to TRBJ1-4; D ambiguous. Germline values: CDR1 MGHRA, CDR2 YSYEKL. V was trimmed by 2 bases and J by 0 bases, leaving 7 bases between them. The CDR3 has 15 residues. The CDR3 coding sequence is TGCGCCAGCAGCCAAATTAAGACAACTAATGAAAAACTGTTTTTT. This codes for CASSQIKTTNEKLFF.

CDR3: CASTTVDGNTIYF. For the CDR3, the DNA is TGTGCCAGCACAACAGTGGATGGAAACACCATATATTTT. The V gene is TRBV2, the J gene TRBJ1-3; D gene uncertain. V lost 7 bases, J lost 3 bases, and 10 bases lay in between. The CDR3 sequence is 13 residues long. Germline CDR1 and CDR2: SNHLY and FYNNEI.

V usage is TRBV28 and J usage is TRBJ1-5; unclear D gene. Germline CDR1 MDHEN, CDR2 SYDVKM. The CDR3 totals 14 residues. Trimming stripped 7 bases from V and 8 bases from J, with 18 bases between. The CDR3 bases are TGTGCCAGCACACGGGCCGAGCCTTTGAAGCCCCAGCATTTT. Protein sequence: CASTRAEPLKPQHF.

The chain is built from TRBV29-1 and TRBJ1-2, with 9 positions matching TRBD1. CDR1 SQVTM and CDR2 ANQGSEA come from the germline V gene. There are 15 residues in the CDR3. V was pared by 6 bases and J by 5 bases, with 13 bases of the junction left unmatched. The CDR3: CSVGSGTGLLYGYTF. The CDR3 region has the DNA TGCAGCGTGGGGTCCGGGACAGGGTTATTATATGGCTACACCTTC.

The chain has TRBV10-3 and TRBJ2-7, with 10 positions matching TRBD1. V trimming: 4 bases; J trimming: 2 bases; junction bases outside the gene matches: 14. The CDR3 runs to 18 residues. Germline V gene lookup returns CDR1 ENHRY and CDR2 SYGVKD. CDR3 sequence (DNA): TGTGCCATCAGTGGACAAACTCGGGACAGGGGTCTACCCTACGAGCAGTACTTC. The encoded protein is CAISGQTRDRGLPYEQYF.

The chain employs TRBV27 and TRBJ2-7; TRBD1 or TRBD2 may be the D gene (5 bases each). Looked up from germline, CDR1 is MNHEY and CDR2 is SMNVEV (reference sequence). The CDR3 length is 14 residues. Trimming took 5 bases from V and 0 from J, leaving 11 bases between them. The CDR3 DNA sequence: TGTGCCAGCAGTCCGGGGCCCAGCTCCTACGAGCAGTACTTC. Its protein product is CASSPGPSSYEQYF.

The chain has TRBV14 and TRBJ2-1; weak D call: TRBD2 (6 bases). Trimming stripped 0 bases from V and 3 bases from J, with 15 bases between. The CDR3 is 17 residues long. CDR1 and CDR2 from the germline V gene are SGHDN and FVKESK. The CDR3, as DNA: TGTGCCAGCAGCCAAGAACGGGGCCACGGGGGCTACAATGAGCAGTTCTTC. It yields the protein CASSQERGHGGYNEQFF.

The chain has TRBV14 and TRBJ2-4; 7 bases line up with TRBD2. Germline V gives CDR1 SGHDN, CDR2 FVKESK. After removal of 0 bases from V and 9 bases from J, the junction contained 2 bases not matched to a gene. The length of the CDR3 is 13 residues. The CDR3 reads CASSQDGGGIQYF. For the CDR3, the DNA is TGTGCCAGCAGCCAAGACGGCGGGGGCATTCAGTACTTC.

The rearrangement links TRBV6-5 to TRBJ1-2; 9 bases align to TRBD1. The V and J ends lost 6 bases and 1 base, in that order; junction bases with no gene match: 0. The CDR3 has 13 residues. CDR1 MNHEY and CDR2 SVGAGI come from the germline V gene. CDR3: CASRGQGNYGYTF. CDR3 DNA sequence: TGTGCCAGCAGGGGACAGGGTAACTATGGCTACACCTTC.

The chain joins TRBV30 to TRBJ1-4; 8 bases map to TRBD1. Losses at the gene ends were 4 bases for V and 7 bases for J; bases not matched to a gene: 8. Per the germline V gene, CDR1 is GTSNPN and CDR2 is SVGIG (reference sequence). The CDR3 sequence is 14 residues long. CDR3 sequence: CAWTRQGLSEKLFF. In nucleotides, the CDR3 is TGTGCCTGGACCCGACAGGGGCTAAGTGAAAAACTGTTTTTT.